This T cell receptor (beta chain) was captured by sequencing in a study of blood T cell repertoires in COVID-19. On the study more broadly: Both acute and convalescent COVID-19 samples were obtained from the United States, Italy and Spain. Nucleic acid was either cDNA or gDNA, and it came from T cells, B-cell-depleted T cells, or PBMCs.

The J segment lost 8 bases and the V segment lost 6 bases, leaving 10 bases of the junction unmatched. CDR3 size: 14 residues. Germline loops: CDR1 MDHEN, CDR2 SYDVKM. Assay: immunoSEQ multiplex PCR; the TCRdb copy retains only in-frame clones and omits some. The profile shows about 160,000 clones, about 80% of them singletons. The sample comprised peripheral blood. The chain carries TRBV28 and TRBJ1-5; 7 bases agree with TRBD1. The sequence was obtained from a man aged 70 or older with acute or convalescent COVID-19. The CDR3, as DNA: TGTGCCAGCAGGCGAGGGGGCCGGTGGGAGCCCCAGCATTTT. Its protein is CASRRGGRWEPQHF.